A selection of T cell receptor beta chains follows, all from one sample in a study of blood T cell repertoires in COVID-19. The table came from immunoSEQ multiplex PCR; TCRdb's copy has only in-frame clones and leaves some out. This sample has roughly 120,000 clones, with 80% found just once. Sequenced: peripheral blood. The receptors originated from a human donor in a cohort sampled during active or convalescent COVID-19. The CDR3 runs from the conserved cysteine through the conserved F or W. A D gene is named only where the DNA matches it firmly. Only part of the rows carry a size: once, few, many, or a class if the clone is expanded.

v_call	j_call	d_call	clone_size	cdr3_nt	cdr3_aa
TRBV30	TRBJ2-6	TRBD1	NA	TGTGCCTGGCGGGACAGTCACTCTGGGGCCAACGTCCTGACTTTC	CAWRDSHSGANVLTF
TRBV13	TRBJ2-7	TRBD1	NA	TGTGCCAGCAGCATTAGACAGGGTGCCTACGAGCAGTACTTC	CASSIRQGAYEQYF
TRBV9	TRBJ2-1	TRBD2	NA	TGTGCCAGCAGCGTAGCGGGAGGGGTAAATGAGCAGTTCTTC	CASSVAGGVNEQFF
TRBV19	TRBJ2-2	NA	NA	TGTGCCAGTAGTATAGTCGGAGTAAACACCGGGGAGCTGTTTTTT	CASSIVGVNTGELFF
TRBV7-2	TRBJ2-7	NA	NA	TGTGCCAGCAGCCCCCTCGGGGGGCATCGCGAGCAGTACTTC	CASSPLGGHREQYF
TRBV19	TRBJ1-5	NA	NA	TGTGCCAGTAGTCCCCCGCCGGGTGGATATAGCAATCAGCCCCAGCATTTT	CASSPPPGGYSNQPQHF
TRBV6-2/TRBV6-3	TRBJ2-7	TRBD2	few	TGTGCCAGCAGTTACGACGGGACTAGCGGGAGTATCGTCGAGCAGTACTTC	CASSYDGTSGSIVEQYF
TRBV30	TRBJ1-6	NA	NA	TGTGCCTGGACCTTGGGACTATGGAATTCACCCCTCCACTTT	CAWTLGLWNSPLHF
TRBV3-1/TRBV3-2	TRBJ2-2	TRBD2	NA	TGTGCCAGCAGCCAATTTGTTGCTAGCGGGGGGCTAACGAACACCGGGGAGCTGTTTTTT	CASSQFVASGGLTNTGELFF
TRBV6-5	TRBJ2-1	TRBD2	NA	TGTGCCAGCAGTCATGGACTAGCGGGAGGGAATGAGCAGTTCTTC	CASSHGLAGGNEQFF
TRBV9	TRBJ2-1	NA	NA	TGTGCCAGCAGCAACACCCACCTCAATGAGCAGTTCTTC	CASSNTHLNEQFF
TRBV19	TRBJ1-5	NA	NA	TGTGCCAGTAGTAGTTCAAGCCAGCGGCAGAGCAATCAGCCCCAGCATTTT	CASSSSSQRQSNQPQHF
TRBV5-1	TRBJ1-6	NA	NA	TGCGCCAGCAGCCAAAAGGACAGTTCACCCCTCCACTTT	CASSQKDSSPLHF
TRBV11-2	TRBJ1-2	NA	NA	TGTGCCAGCAGCCAAACAGGTCCCTACAACTATGGCTACACCTTC	CASSQTGPYNYGYTF
TRBV10-3	TRBJ2-5	TRBD2	NA	TGTGCCCCCCAGGCTAGCGGGAAACAAGAGACCCAGTACTTC	CAPQASGKQETQYF
TRBV19	TRBJ2-7	NA	few	TGTGCCAGTGGCCTAGCGTTCGGCTACGAGCAGTACTTC	CASGLAFGYEQYF
TRBV3-1/TRBV3-2	TRBJ1-2	NA	NA	TGTGCCAGCAGCCAAGTCGACAGGAACTATGGCTACACCTTC	CASSQVDRNYGYTF
TRBV12-3/TRBV12-4	TRBJ1-1	NA	NA	TGTGCCAGCAGTCCCTTCGCGGTTGAAGCTTTCTTT	CASSPFAVEAFF
TRBV29-1	TRBJ2-7	NA	NA	TGCAGCGTTGAATCTCCTGCCACACTACCACCCTACGAGCAGTACTTC	CSVESPATLPPYEQYF
TRBV29-1	TRBJ1-1	NA	NA	TGCAGCGTTGGCAGGGGCACTGAAGCTTTCTTT	CSVGRGTEAFF
TRBV5-4	TRBJ2-1	NA	NA	TGTGCCAGCAGCCAAAAAAGCGGAATACTCAACAATGAGCAGTTCTTC	CASSQKSGILNNEQFF
TRBV7-2	TRBJ2-1	TRBD1	NA	TGTGCCAGCAGCTTAGTGACAGGGGGGAACAATGAGCAGTTCTTC	CASSLVTGGNNEQFF
TRBV19	TRBJ2-1	NA	once	TGTGCCAGTAGTACCAACTGGGCGTGGGAGCAGTTCTTC	CASSTNWAWEQFF
TRBV21-1	TRBJ2-7	NA	NA	TGTGCCAGCAGCAAAGCGCTGGGACTAGCGGGGAACCTATACGAGCAGTACTTC	CASSKALGLAGNLYEQYF
TRBV28	TRBJ2-7	TRBD2	NA	TGTGCCAGCAGTATACTAGCGGGAGACTCCTACGAGCAGTACTTC	CASSILAGDSYEQYF
TRBV7-8	TRBJ1-1	NA	NA	TGTGCCAGCAGCTTAGCTAGGCGACACGGCACTGAAGCTTTCTTT	CASSLARRHGTEAFF
TRBV11-2	TRBJ2-5	NA	NA	TGTGCCAGCAGCTTATTTATACTAGCCGAGACCCAGTACTTC	CASSLFILAETQYF
TRBV19	TRBJ2-1	NA	NA	TGTGCCAGTAGAAGAAGACAGATCTACAATGAGCAGTTCTTC	CASRRRQIYNEQFF
TRBV5-1	TRBJ2-7	NA	few	TGCGCCAGCAAGTCCGCGGGAACATCAAACGAGCAGTACTTC	CASKSAGTSNEQYF
TRBV3-1/TRBV3-2	TRBJ1-2	NA	NA	TGTGCCAGCAGCCCCACCGGGGTAGACTATGGCTACACCTTC	CASSPTGVDYGYTF
TRBV7-2	TRBJ2-1	TRBD1	NA	TGTGCCAGCAGCCTACGACAGGGGAACAATGAGCAGTTCTTC	CASSLRQGNNEQFF
TRBV18	TRBJ2-7	NA	NA	TGTGCCAGCCACGGGGGACAGTCCTACGAGCAGTACTTC	CASHGGQSYEQYF
TRBV4-3	TRBJ2-5	TRBD2	NA	TGCGCCAGCAGCCAGGGACCCCTAGCGGGGGCCCAAGAGACCCAGTACTTC	CASSQGPLAGAQETQYF
TRBV5-4	TRBJ1-1	NA	few	TGTGCCAGCAGCGAGAAACAGGTGGTGGGCACTGAAGCTTTCTTT	CASSEKQVVGTEAFF
TRBV28	TRBJ2-5	NA	NA	TGTGCCAGCAGTTTAGCGGGACTAGAGACCCAGTACTTC	CASSLAGLETQYF
TRBV9	TRBJ2-2	TRBD2	NA	TGTGCCAGCAGCGGCAAAGCGGGGGGGTACACCGGGGAGCTGTTTTTT	CASSGKAGGYTGELFF
TRBV6-2/TRBV6-3	TRBJ2-7	NA	NA	TGTGCCAGCAGCCGTAACTACGAGCAGTACTTC	CASSRNYEQYF
TRBV5-5	TRBJ1-2	NA	NA	TGTGCCAGCAGCTTAGCGGTGGCGGGCTACACCTTC	CASSLAVAGYTF
TRBV6-5	TRBJ2-5	NA	NA	TGTGCCAGCAGTTACCGGGGGGCCCAAGAGACCCAGTACTTC	CASSYRGAQETQYF
TRBV6-5	TRBJ1-1	NA	NA	TGTGCCAGCAGTTACTCGGTCCCAGGGAACACTGAAGCTTTCTTT	CASSYSVPGNTEAFF
TRBV20-1	TRBJ2-3	NA	NA	TGCAGTGCTAGTGAAGGGGTAGATACGCAGTATTTT	CSASEGVDTQYF
TRBV27	TRBJ2-7	TRBD1	NA	TGTGCCAGCAGGGGAACCGGGACAGGGACCTACGAGCAGTACTTC	CASRGTGTGTYEQYF